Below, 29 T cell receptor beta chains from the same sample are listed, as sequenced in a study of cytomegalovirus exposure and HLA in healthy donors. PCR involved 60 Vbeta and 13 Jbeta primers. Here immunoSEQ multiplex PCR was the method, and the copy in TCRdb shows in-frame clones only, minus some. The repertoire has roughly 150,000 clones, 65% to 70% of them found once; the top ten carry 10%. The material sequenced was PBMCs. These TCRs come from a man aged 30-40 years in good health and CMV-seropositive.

The DNA for the CDR3 is TGTGCCAGCAGTCCCGGGGCTACAGGGAGCTCCTACGAGCAGTACTTC. Translating it yields CASSPGATGSSYEQYF. This chain joins TRBV14 and TRBJ2-7, with D possibly matching TRBD1 (6 bases). The germline gives CDR1 SGHDN, CDR2 FVKESK. The CDR3 is 16 residues long. The V and J ends lost 6 bases and 0 bases respectively, with 18 bases between them.

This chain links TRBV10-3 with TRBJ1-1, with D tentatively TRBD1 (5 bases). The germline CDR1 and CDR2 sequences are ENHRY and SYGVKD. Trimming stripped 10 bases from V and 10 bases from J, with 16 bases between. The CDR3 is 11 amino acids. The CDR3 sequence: CATHGQGRAFF. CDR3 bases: TGTGCCACCCACGGTCAGGGAAGAGCTTTCTTT.

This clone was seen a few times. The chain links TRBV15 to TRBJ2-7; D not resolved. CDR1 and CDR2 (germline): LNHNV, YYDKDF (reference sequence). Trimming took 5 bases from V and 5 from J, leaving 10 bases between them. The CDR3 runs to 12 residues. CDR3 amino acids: CATSHRSDEQYF. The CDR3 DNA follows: TGTGCCACCAGCCATAGATCGGACGAGCAGTACTTC.

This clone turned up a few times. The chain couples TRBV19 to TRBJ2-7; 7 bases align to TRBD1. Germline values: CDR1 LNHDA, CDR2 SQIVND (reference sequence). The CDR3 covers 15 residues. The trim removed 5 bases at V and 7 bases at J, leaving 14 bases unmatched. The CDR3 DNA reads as TGTGCCAGTAGTGGCCCGACAGGGACCTTCTTTGAGCAGTACTTC. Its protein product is CASSGPTGTFFEQYF.

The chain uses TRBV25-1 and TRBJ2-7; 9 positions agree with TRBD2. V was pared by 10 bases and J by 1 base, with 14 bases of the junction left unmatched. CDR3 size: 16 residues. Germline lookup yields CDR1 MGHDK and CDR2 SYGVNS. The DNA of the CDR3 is TGTGCCACCTCCATAGCGGGAGAACTCTCGTCCTACGAGCAGTACTTC. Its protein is CATSIAGELSSYEQYF.

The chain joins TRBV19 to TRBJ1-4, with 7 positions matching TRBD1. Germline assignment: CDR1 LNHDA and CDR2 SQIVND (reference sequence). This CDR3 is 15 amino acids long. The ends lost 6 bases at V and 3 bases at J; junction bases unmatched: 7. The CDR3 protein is CASRPPGQPNEKLFF. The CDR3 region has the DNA TGTGCCAGTAGACCTCCGGGACAGCCTAATGAAAAACTGTTTTTT.

CDR3 coding DNA: TGTGCCAGCTCACCGGAACAGGGGGATCAGCCCCAGCATTTT. Encoded protein: CASSPEQGDQPQHF. The rearrangement uses TRBV18 and TRBJ1-5; TRBD1 matches at 8 bases. The V segment lost 3 bases and the J segment 5 bases; nucleotides outside the gene matches: 3. The CDR3 runs 14 residues. Germline assignment: CDR1 KGHSH and CDR2 LQKENI.

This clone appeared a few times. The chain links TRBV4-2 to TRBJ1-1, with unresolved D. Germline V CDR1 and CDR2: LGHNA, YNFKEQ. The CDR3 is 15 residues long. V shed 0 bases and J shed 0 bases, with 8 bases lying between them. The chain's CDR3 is CASSQDRNMNTEAFF. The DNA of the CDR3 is TGTGCCAGCAGCCAAGACAGGAACATGAACACTGAAGCTTTCTTT.

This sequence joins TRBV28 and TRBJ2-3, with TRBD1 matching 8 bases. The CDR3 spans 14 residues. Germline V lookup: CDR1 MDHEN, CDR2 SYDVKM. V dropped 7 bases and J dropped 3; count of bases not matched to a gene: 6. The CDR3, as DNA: TGTGCCAGCAAACGAGGACAGGGAACAGATACGCAGTATTTT. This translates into CASKRGQGTDTQYF.

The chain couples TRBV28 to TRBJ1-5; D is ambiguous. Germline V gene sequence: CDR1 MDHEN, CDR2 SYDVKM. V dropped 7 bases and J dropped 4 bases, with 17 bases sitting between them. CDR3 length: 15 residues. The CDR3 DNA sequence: TGTGCCAGCATTTCCCTTTCGGTTTTTAATCAGCCCCAGCATTTT. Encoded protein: CASISLSVFNQPQHF.

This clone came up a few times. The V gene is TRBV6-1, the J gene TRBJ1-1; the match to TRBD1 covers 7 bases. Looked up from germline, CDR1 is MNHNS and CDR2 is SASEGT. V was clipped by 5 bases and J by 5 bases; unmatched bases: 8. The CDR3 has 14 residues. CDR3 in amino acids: CASSLPTGVTEAFF. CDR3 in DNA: TGTGCCAGCAGTCTTCCCACAGGGGTAACTGAAGCTTTCTTT.

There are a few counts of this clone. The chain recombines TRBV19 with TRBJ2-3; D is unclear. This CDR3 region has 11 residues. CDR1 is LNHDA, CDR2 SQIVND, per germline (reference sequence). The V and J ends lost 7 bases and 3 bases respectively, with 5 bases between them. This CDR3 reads CASTNTDTQYF. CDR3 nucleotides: TGTGCCAGTACAAATACAGATACGCAGTATTTT.

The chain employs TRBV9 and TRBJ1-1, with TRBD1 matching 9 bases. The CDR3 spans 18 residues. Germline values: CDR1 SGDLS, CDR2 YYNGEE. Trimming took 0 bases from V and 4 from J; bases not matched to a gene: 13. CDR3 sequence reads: CASSVEGSPGQGGTEAFF. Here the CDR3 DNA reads TGTGCCAGCAGCGTAGAGGGGTCCCCGGGACAGGGTGGCACTGAAGCTTTCTTT.

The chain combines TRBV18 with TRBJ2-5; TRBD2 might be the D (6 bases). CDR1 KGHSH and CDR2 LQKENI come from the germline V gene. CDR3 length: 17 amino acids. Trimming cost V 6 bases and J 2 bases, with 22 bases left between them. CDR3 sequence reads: CASSPPWGESWQETQYF. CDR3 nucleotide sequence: TGTGCCAGCTCCCCCCCGTGGGGGGAGTCGTGGCAAGAGACCCAGTACTTC.

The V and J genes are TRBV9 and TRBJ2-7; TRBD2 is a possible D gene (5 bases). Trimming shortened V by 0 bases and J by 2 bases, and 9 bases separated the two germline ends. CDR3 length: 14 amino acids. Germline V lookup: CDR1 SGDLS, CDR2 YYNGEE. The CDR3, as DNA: TGTGCCAGCAGCGTAGGCGTCGGGGCCTACGAGCAGTACTTC. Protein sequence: CASSVGVGAYEQYF.

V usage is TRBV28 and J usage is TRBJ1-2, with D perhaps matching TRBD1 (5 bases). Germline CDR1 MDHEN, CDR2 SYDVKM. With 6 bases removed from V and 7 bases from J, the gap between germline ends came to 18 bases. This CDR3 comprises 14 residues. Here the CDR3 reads CASRPGLGAGGYTF. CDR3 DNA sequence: TGTGCCAGCAGACCTGGACTAGGGGCGGGTGGCTACACCTTC.

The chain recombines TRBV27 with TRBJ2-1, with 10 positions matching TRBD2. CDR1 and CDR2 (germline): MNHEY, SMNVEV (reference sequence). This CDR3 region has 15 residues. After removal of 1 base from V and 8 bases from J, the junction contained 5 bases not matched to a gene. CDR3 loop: CASSLWLAGVHEQFF. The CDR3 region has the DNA TGTGCCAGCAGTTTATGGCTAGCGGGAGTCCATGAGCAGTTCTTC.

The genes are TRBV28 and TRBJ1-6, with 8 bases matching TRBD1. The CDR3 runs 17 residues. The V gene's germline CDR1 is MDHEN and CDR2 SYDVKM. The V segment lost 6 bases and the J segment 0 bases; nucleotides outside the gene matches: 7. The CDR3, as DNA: TGTGCCAGCAGAGTACAGGGGGTCCTCTCCTATAATTCACCCCTCCACTTT. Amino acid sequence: CASRVQGVLSYNSPLHF.

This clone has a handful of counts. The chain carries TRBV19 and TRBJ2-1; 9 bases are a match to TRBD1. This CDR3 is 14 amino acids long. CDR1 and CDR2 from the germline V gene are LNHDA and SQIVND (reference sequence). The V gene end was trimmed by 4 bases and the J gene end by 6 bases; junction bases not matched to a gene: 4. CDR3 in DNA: TGTGCCAGTAGTACTGGGACAGGGTCCAATGAGCAGTTCTTC. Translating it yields CASSTGTGSNEQFF. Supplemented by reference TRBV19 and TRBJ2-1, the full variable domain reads DGGITQSPKYLFRKEGQNVTLSCEQNLNHDAMYWYRQDPGQGLRLIYYSQIVNDFQKGDIAEGYSVSREKKESFPLTVTSAQKNPTAFYLCASSTGTGSNEQFFGPGTRLTVL.

DNA for the CDR3: TGTGCCAGCAGCTTCGAGCGGGAGGGCCACGAGCAGTACTTC. Amino acids: CASSFEREGHEQYF. The V gene is TRBV11-3, the J gene TRBJ2-7, with 10 nucleotides matching TRBD2. CDR3 length: 14 amino acids. Trimming took 3 bases from V and 5 from J; bases not matched to a gene: 4. The germline V gene has CDR1 SGHNT and CDR2 YENEEA.

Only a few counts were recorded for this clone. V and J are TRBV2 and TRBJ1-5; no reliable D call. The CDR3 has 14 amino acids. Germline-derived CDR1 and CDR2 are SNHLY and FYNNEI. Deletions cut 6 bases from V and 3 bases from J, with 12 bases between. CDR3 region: CASSTMRANQPQHF. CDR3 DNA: TGTGCCAGCAGCACAATGAGGGCCAATCAGCCCCAGCATTTT.

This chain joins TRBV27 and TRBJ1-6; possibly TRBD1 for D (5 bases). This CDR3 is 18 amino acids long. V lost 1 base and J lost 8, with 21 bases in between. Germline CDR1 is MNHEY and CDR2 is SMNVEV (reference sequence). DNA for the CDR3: TGTGCCAGCAGTTTATTCAAACGGGGGGGGAGCGACTATTCACCCCTCCACTTT. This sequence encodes CASSLFKRGGSDYSPLHF.

The CDR3 sequence: CASSTLDRNNQPQHF. CDR3 DNA sequence: TGTGCCAGCAGTACTCTAGACAGGAACAATCAGCCCCAGCATTTT. The chain links TRBV28 to TRBJ1-5, with TRBD1 as a possible D gene (6 bases). Trimming removed 5 bases from V and 3 bases from J, with 14 bases in between. CDR1 is MDHEN, CDR2 SYDVKM, per germline. This CDR3 spans 15 amino acids.

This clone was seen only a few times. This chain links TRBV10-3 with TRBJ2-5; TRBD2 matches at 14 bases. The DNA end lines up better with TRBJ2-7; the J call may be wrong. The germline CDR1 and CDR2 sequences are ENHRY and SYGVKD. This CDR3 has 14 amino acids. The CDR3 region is CAISGTSGRFEQYF. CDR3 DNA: TGTGCCATCAGTGGGACTAGCGGGAGGTTCGAGCAGTACTTC.

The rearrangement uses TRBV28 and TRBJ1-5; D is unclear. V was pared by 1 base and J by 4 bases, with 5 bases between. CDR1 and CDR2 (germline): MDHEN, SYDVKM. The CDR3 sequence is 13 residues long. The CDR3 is CASSLSGNQPQHF. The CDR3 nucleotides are TGTGCCAGCAGTTTATCCGGGAATCAGCCCCAGCATTTT.

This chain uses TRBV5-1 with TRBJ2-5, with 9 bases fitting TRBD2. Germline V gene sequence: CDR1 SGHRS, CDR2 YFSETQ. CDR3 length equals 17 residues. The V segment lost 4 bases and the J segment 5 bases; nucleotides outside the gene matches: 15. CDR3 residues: CASSRSLTGTSPETQYF. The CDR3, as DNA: TGCGCCAGCAGCCGAAGCCTGACAGGGACTAGCCCGGAGACCCAGTACTTC.

The CDR3 sequence is CASSVPGLAGGDTQYF. In nucleotides, the CDR3 is TGTGCCAGCAGCGTCCCGGGACTAGCGGGAGGGGATACGCAGTATTTT. V usage is TRBV9 and J usage is TRBJ2-3; TRBD2 agrees at 16 bases. Germline V gene data show CDR1 as SGDLS and CDR2 as YYNGEE. With V trimmed by 2 bases and J by 6 bases, 3 bases remained unmatched. The CDR3 runs to 16 residues.

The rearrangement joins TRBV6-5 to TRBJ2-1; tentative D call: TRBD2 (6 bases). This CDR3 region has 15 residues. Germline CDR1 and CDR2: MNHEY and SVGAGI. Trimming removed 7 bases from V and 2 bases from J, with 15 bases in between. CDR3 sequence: CASTNPGGTYNEQFF. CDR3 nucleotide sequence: TGTGCCAGCACCAACCCTGGGGGGACCTACAATGAGCAGTTCTTC.

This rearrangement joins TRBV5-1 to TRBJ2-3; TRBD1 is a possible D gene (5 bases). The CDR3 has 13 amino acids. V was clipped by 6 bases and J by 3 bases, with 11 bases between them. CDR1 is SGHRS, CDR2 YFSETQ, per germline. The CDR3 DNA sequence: TGCGCCAGCACGCAGGGTAGAACAGATACGCAGTATTTT. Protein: CASTQGRTDTQYF.